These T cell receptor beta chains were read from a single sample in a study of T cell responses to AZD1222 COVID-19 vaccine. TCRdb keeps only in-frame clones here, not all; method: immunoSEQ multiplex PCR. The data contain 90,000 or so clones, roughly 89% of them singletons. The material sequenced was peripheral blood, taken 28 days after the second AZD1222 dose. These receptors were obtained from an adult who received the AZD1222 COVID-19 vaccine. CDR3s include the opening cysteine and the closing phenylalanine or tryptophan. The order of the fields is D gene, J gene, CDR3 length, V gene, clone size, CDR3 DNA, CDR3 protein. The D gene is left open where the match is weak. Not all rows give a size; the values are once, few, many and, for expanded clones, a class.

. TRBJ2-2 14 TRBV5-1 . TGCGCCAGCAGCTCCGGGGAGTACACCGGGGAGCTGTTTTTT CASSSGEYTGELFF
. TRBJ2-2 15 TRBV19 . TGTGCCAGTAGTTCACCGTACCTGAACACCGGGGAGCTGTTTTTT CASSSPYLNTGELFF
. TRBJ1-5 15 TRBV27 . TGTGCCAGCAGTTTGCGGGGGGTTAGCAATCAGCCCCAGCATTTT CASSLRGVSNQPQHF
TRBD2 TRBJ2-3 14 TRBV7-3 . TGTGCCAGCAGCACCAACGGGGGGTTGAATACGCAGTATTTT CASSTNGGLNTQYF
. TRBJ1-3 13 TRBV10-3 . TGTGCCATCACCAGGGATGAGGGAAACACCATATATTTT CAITRDEGNTIYF
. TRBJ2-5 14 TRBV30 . TGTGCCTGGAGCGTGCAGGGGGGCGCGGAGACCCAGTACTTC CAWSVQGGAETQYF
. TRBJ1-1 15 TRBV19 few TGTGCCAGTAGTATTACCGGACACATGAACACTGAAGCTTTCTTT CASSITGHMNTEAFF
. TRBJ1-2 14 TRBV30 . TGTGCCTGGAGTCTCGACAGTGTAAACTATGGCTACACCTTC CAWSLDSVNYGYTF
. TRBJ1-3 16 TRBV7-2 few TGTGCCAGCAGCTTAGAGACAGGCACATCTGGAAACACCATATATTTT CASSLETGTSGNTIYF
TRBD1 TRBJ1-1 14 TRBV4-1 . TGCGCCAGCAGCCCCAGGGGGGGTTCCACTGAAGCTTTCTTT CASSPRGGSTEAFF
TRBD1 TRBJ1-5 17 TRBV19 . TGTGCCAGTAGTATAGATTGGGGACAGGGGCCGGAGCGGCCCCAGCATTTT CASSIDWGQGPERPQHF